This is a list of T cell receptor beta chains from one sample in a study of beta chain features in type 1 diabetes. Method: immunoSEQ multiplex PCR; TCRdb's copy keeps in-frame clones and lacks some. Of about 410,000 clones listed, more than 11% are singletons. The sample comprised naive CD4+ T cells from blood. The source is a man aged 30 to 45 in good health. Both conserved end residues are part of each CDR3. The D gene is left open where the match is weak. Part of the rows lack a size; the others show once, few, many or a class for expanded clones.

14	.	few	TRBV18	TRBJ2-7	TGTGCCAGCTCACCACTCCCGACAGCCGTCGAGCAGTACTTC	CASSPLPTAVEQYF
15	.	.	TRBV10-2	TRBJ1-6	TGCGCCAGCAGTGAGAGAGAGGGATTTTCTTCACCCCTCCACTTT	CASSEREGFSSPLHF
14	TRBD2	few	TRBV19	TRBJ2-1	TGTGCCAGTAGTATTGGGGGAGGGCGTAATGAGCAGTTCTTC	CASSIGGGRNEQFF
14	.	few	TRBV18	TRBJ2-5	TGTGCCAGCTCACCAGTATACAGTGCGGAGACCCAGTACTTC	CASSPVYSAETQYF
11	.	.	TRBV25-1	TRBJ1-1	TGTGCCAGCAGTGGTCGGGGGGAAGCTTTCTTT	CASSGRGEAFF
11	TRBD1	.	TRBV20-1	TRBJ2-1	TGCAGTGCTAGATACGACAGGGCGCAGTTCTTC	CSARYDRAQFF
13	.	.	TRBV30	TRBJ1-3	TGTGCCTGGAGTTTGAGCTCTGGAAACACCATATATTTT	CAWSLSSGNTIYF
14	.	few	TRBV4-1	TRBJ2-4	TGCGCCAGCAGCCAAGATATATCGGGGAACATTCAGTACTTC	CASSQDISGNIQYF
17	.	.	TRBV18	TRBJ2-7	TGTGCCAGCTCACCGGCTACCATCATCGGTGGGAAAGAAGAGCAGTACTTC	CASSPATIIGGKEEQYF
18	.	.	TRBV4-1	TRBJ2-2	TGCGCCAGCAGCCATCCGACGGCAAACAGGGTTAGCACCGGGGAGCTGTTTTTT	CASSHPTANRVSTGELFF
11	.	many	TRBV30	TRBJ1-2	TGTGCCTGGAGGGAGTCCCTTGGCTACACCTTC	CAWRESLGYTF
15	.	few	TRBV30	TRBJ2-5	TGTGCCTGGAGGCCCCCGGGTCCGGGCCAAGAGACCCAGTACTTC	CAWRPPGPGQETQYF
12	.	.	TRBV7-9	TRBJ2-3	TGTGCCAGCAGCTTTTTAGATGATACGCAGTATTTT	CASSFLDDTQYF
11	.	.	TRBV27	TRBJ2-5	TGTGCCAGCAGTTTCCTAGGGACCCAGTACTTC	CASSFLGTQYF
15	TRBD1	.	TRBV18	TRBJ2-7	TGTGCCAGCTCACCATTGGGACAGGGGACCAACGAGCAGTACTTC	CASSPLGQGTNEQYF
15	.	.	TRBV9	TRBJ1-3	TGTGCCAGCAGCCCGACAGGAGACTCTGGAAACACCATATATTTT	CASSPTGDSGNTIYF
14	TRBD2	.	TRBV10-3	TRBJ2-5	TGTGCCATCAGGGTAGCGGGGGAACAAGAGACCCAGTACTTC	CAIRVAGEQETQYF
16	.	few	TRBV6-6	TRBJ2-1	TGTGCCAGCAGTCAAGGCGGCTATGCTATCCGCAATGAGCAGTTCTTC	CASSQGGYAIRNEQFF
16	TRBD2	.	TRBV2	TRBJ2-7	TGTGCCAGCAGGAAGGGACTAGCGGGGAAAAGTTGGGAGCAGTACTTC	CASRKGLAGKSWEQYF
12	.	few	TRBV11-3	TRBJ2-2	TGTGCCAGCAGCTCGCTGTTCGGGGAGCTGTTTTTT	CASSSLFGELFF
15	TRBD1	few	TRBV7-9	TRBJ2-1	TGTGCCAGCAGCTTAGCTGGACAGGGGGCGGTTGAGCAGTTCTTC	CASSLAGQGAVEQFF
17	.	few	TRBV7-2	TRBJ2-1	TGTGCCAGCACCCTTAGGAGGGGGGCGGGACGTTTGAATGAGCAGTTCTTC	CASTLRRGAGRLNEQFF
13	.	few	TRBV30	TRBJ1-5	TGTGCCTGGAGTTACAGAGACAATCAGCCCCAGCATTTT	CAWSYRDNQPQHF
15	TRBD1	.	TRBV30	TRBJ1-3	TGTGCCTGGAGTGCCCGGACAGGGCTCGGAAACACCATATATTTT	CAWSARTGLGNTIYF
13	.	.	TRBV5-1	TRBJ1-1	TGCGCCAGCAGCTTTAGTGATCGCACTGAAGCTTTCTTT	CASSFSDRTEAFF
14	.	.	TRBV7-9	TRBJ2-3	TGTGCCAGCAGCTTAGGGGACTGGGAGGATACGCAGTATTTT	CASSLGDWEDTQYF
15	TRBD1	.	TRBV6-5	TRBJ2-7	TGTGCCAGCAGTAGAGGGACAGGGGGGCCCTACGAGCAGTACTTC	CASSRGTGGPYEQYF
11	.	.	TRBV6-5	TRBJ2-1	TGTGCCAGCACTCACATCAATGAGCAGTTCTTC	CASTHINEQFF
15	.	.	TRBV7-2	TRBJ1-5	TGTGCCAGCAGCCTCCGGGACGGTAGCAATCAGCCCCAGCATTTT	CASSLRDGSNQPQHF
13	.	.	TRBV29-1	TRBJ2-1	TGCAGCGTCGTCCCTCTATTGTACAATGAGCAGTTCTTC	CSVVPLLYNEQFF
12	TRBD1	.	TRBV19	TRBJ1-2	TGTGCCAGCGTCGACAGGGGCTATGGCTACACCTTC	CASVDRGYGYTF
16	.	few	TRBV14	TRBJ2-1	TGTGCCAGCAGCCAAGACGTTGGCTTTCTCTACAATGAGCAGTTCTTC	CASSQDVGFLYNEQFF
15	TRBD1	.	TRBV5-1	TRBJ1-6	TGCGCCAGCAGCCCGACAGGGGCCGAGAATTCACCCCTCCACTTT	CASSPTGAENSPLHF
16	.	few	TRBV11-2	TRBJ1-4	TGTGCCAGCAGCTCCGTCCAGGGTCGGTTTAATGAAAAACTGTTTTTT	CASSSVQGRFNEKLFF
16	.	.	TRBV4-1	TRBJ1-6	TGCGCCAGCAGCCAAGTTCCAAGGGGATATAATTCACCCCTCCACTTT	CASSQVPRGYNSPLHF
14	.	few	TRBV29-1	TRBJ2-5	TGCAGCGTTGTCTTCCTAGATGGGTGGGAGACCCAGTACTTC	CSVVFLDGWETQYF
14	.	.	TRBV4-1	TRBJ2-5	TGCGCCAGCAGCCAAGCCGCGGTCCCGGAGACCCAGTACTTC	CASSQAAVPETQYF
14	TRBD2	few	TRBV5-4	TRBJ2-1	TGTGCCAGCAGCTTCCGCCTAGCGGGAGATGAGCAGTTCTTC	CASSFRLAGDEQFF
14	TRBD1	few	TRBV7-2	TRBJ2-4	TGTGCCAGCAGCCAACAGGGGGCTGAAAACATTCAGTACTTC	CASSQQGAENIQYF
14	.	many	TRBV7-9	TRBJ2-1	TGTGCCAGCAGCTTTAGCGGAGGAGGGAATGAGCAGTTCTTC	CASSFSGGGNEQFF
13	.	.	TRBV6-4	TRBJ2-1	TGTGCCAGCAGTGAGTATCCATACAATGAGCAGTTCTTC	CASSEYPYNEQFF
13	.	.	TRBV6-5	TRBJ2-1	TGTGCCAGCAGTTCGTTGGGGCGGACAGAGCAGTTCTTC	CASSSLGRTEQFF
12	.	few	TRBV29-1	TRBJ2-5	TGCAGCCCTCAGAGCAGGCAAGAGACCCAGTACTTC	CSPQSRQETQYF
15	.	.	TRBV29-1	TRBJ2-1	TGCAGCGTTGATCGGCTGAAGGGGACCTACAATGAGCAGTTCTTC	CSVDRLKGTYNEQFF
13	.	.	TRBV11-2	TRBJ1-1	TGTGCCAGCAGCCAACAGGGGAACACTGAAGCTTTCTTT	CASSQQGNTEAFF
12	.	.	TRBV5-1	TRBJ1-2	TGCGCCAGCAGCCTCACAGGGCATGGCTACACCTTC	CASSLTGHGYTF
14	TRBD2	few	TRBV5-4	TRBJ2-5	TGTGCCAGCAGCGGGGGTCGCGGGAGGGAGACCCAGTACTTC	CASSGGRGRETQYF
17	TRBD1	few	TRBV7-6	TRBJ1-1	TGTGCCAGCAGCTTAGGGACTGGCAGGGGGTTGAACACTGAAGCTTTCTTT	CASSLGTGRGLNTEAFF
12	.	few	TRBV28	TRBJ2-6	TGTGCCAGCAGTTCTGGGGCCAACGTCCTGACTTTC	CASSSGANVLTF
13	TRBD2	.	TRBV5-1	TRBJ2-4	TGCGCCAGCACGGGAGGGGCCAAAAACATTCAGTACTTC	CASTGGAKNIQYF
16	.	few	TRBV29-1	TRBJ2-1	TGCAGCGTTGAAGGACTTGGACCTACAGGGTACAATGAGCAGTTCTTC	CSVEGLGPTGYNEQFF